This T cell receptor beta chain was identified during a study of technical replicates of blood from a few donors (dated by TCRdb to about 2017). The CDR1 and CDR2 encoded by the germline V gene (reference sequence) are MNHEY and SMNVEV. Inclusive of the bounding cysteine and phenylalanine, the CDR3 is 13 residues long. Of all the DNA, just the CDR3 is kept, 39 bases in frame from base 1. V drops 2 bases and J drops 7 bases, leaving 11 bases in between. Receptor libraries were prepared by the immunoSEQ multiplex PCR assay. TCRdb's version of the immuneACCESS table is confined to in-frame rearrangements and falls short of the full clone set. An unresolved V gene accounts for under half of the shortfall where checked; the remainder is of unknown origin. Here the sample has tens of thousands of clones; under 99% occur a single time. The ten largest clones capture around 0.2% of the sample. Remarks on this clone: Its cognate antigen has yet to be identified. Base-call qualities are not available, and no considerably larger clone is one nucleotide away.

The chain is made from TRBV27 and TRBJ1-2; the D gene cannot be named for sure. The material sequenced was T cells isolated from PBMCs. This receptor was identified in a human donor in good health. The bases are TGTGCCAGCAGTTTAGACCGGGTGGGTGGCTACACCTTC. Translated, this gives CASSLDRVGGYTF.